This passage covers 21 T cell receptor beta chains from one sample sequenced in a study of T cell changes during pregnancy in multiple sclerosis. The method was immunoSEQ multiplex PCR; TCRdb's version includes in-frame clones alone and lacks a portion of them. The data contain about 110,000 clones, 90% to 95% of them singletons. Sequenced here: peripheral blood, sampled after pregnancy. The receptors come from a female donor with multiple sclerosis, enrolled in a pregnancy study.

This sequence joins TRBV2 and TRBJ2-2, with TRBD1 matching 11 bases. The germline gives CDR1 SNHLY, CDR2 FYNNEI. The CDR3 contains 17 residues. The V segment lost 6 bases and the J segment 0 bases; nucleotides outside the gene matches: 6. The CDR3 DNA follows: TGTGCCAGCAGAAGGACAGGGGGCTCCGCGAACACCGGGGAGCTGTTTTTT. This codes for CASRRTGGSANTGELFF.

The rearrangement links TRBV19 to TRBJ1-5; 7 nucleotides line up with TRBD1. The germline CDR1 and CDR2 sequences are LNHDA and SQIVND (reference sequence). V gave up 7 bases and J gave up 3 bases; unmatched junction bases: 3. The CDR3 is made up of 13 amino acids. The CDR3 protein is CASKGAINQPQHF. The CDR3 nucleotides are TGTGCCAGTAAGGGGGCTATCAATCAGCCCCAGCATTTT.

The chain is built from TRBV18 and TRBJ1-1, with D unresolved. V dropped 3 bases and J dropped 3 bases, with 23 bases sitting between them. CDR1 and CDR2 (germline): KGHSH, LQKENI. The CDR3 has 18 residues. CDR3 amino acids: CASSPYLDRRREDTEAFF. In nucleotides, the CDR3 is TGTGCCAGCTCACCCTACCTAGATCGTAGGCGAGAGGACACTGAAGCTTTCTTT.

V gene TRBV5-1 combines with J gene TRBJ2-7; weak D call: TRBD2 (6 bases). The V end was cut by 4 bases, the J end by 2 bases, with 10 bases between. The CDR3 extends over 13 amino acids. From germline, CDR1 is SGHRS and CDR2 YFSETQ. The CDR3 here is CASSPGGAYEQYF. DNA for the CDR3: TGCGCCAGCAGCCCGGGCGGGGCCTACGAGCAGTACTTC.

The V and J genes are TRBV7-2 and TRBJ2-5; no reliable D call. Trimming shortened V by 5 bases and J by 4 bases, and 20 bases separated the two germline ends. CDR3 length: 16 amino acids. Germline loops: CDR1 SGHTA, CDR2 FQGNSA. CDR3 coding DNA: TGTGCCAGCAGCCTGCTGCCGGATACGCCGGGAGAGACCCAGTACTTC. This encodes CASSLLPDTPGETQYF.

The V gene is TRBV7-9, the J gene TRBJ2-3; D gene unclear. V dropped 2 bases and J dropped 1 base, with 10 bases sitting between them. Germline CDR1 reads SEHNR; CDR2 reads FQNEAQ (reference sequence). CDR3 length: 15 residues. The CDR3 loop reads CASSLLSGGTDTQYF. DNA for the CDR3: TGTGCCAGCAGCTTACTTTCCGGAGGCACAGATACGCAGTATTTT.

This chain joins TRBV6-5 and TRBJ1-6, with TRBD1 matching over 7 bases. The CDR3 is 14 amino acids. CDR1 and CDR2 (germline): MNHEY, SVGAGI. V lost 7 bases and J lost 7; bases outside the gene matches: 7. The CDR3 spells CASTPTRGNSPLHF. The CDR3 DNA is TGTGCCAGCACCCCCACCAGGGGGAATTCACCCCTCCACTTT.

The chain links TRBV2 to TRBJ2-3; maybe TRBD1 (6 bases). CDR1 is SNHLY, CDR2 FYNNEI, per germline. With 4 bases removed from V and 0 bases from J, the gap between germline ends came to 11 bases. CDR3 length: 15 amino acids. CDR3 in amino acids: CASSVRDTSTDTQYF. The CDR3 DNA is TGTGCCAGCAGTGTACGGGACACCAGCACAGATACGCAGTATTTT.

The rearrangement links TRBV19 to TRBJ2-7; possibly TRBD2 for D (5 bases). Trimming stripped 4 bases from V and 0 bases from J, with 7 bases between. The CDR3 is 13 residues long. CDR1 and CDR2 (germline): LNHDA, SQIVND (reference sequence). This CDR3 reads CASSRTDSYEQYF. CDR3 nucleotide sequence: TGTGCCAGTAGTAGGACTGACTCCTACGAGCAGTACTTC. Complete variable domain (other parts from reference TRBV19 and TRBJ2-7): DGGITQSPKYLFRKEGQNVTLSCEQNLNHDAMYWYRQDPGQGLRLIYYSQIVNDFQKGDIAEGYSVSREKKESFPLTVTSAQKNPTAFYLCASSRTDSYEQYFGPGTRLTVT.

CDR3 nucleotides: TGTGCCAGCAGCCCGCGGACAGGGGGCTATGGCTACACCTTC. It yields the protein CASSPRTGGYGYTF. This chain joins TRBV9 and TRBJ1-2; 10 bases are a match to TRBD1. Trimming cost V 4 bases and J 4 bases; bases outside gene matches: 4. This CDR3 contains 14 residues. Looked up from germline, CDR1 is SGDLS and CDR2 is YYNGEE.

This sequence joins TRBV4-1 and TRBJ2-5; a weak D match, TRBD2 (5 bases). The CDR3 spans 15 residues. Trimming stripped 2 bases from V and 3 bases from J, with 13 bases between. CDR1 and CDR2 (germline): MGHRA, YSYEKL. The chain's CDR3 is CASSQRSEGEETQYF. The CDR3, as DNA: TGCGCCAGCAGCCAACGATCCGAGGGAGAAGAGACCCAGTACTTC.

A single count supports this clone. V usage is TRBV10-3 and J usage is TRBJ1-2, with D unresolved. The germline V and J ends were trimmed by 3 bases and 4 bases, with 9 bases remaining between them. CDR3 length: 13 amino acids. CDR1 is ENHRY, CDR2 SYGVKD, per germline. The CDR3 loop is CAISDTVIYGYTF. The CDR3 nucleotides read TGTGCCATCAGTGATACAGTCATCTATGGCTACACCTTC.

The chain has TRBV20-1 and TRBJ1-1; D call uncertain. This CDR3 has 10 residues. Trimming shortened V by 5 bases and J by 8 bases, and 9 bases separated the two germline ends. The V gene's germline CDR1 is DFQATT and CDR2 SNEGSKA (reference sequence). The CDR3 here is CSAAGIEAFF. CDR3 coding DNA: TGCAGTGCTGCCGGGATAGAAGCTTTCTTT.

This chain links TRBV4-2 with TRBJ2-7; maybe TRBD1 (5 bases). CDR1 is LGHNA, CDR2 YNFKEQ, per germline. V gave up 4 bases and J gave up 3 bases, with 10 bases separating them. The CDR3 covers 13 residues. This chain's CDR3 is CASSPNRLYEQYF. CDR3 coding DNA: TGTGCCAGCAGCCCAAACAGGCTCTACGAGCAGTACTTC.

This rearrangement joins TRBV6-5 to TRBJ1-2; no clear D. Between the trimmed V and J ends, which lost 5 bases and 4 bases, there was a span of 5 bases. The germline CDR1 and CDR2 sequences are MNHEY and SVGAGI. The length of the CDR3 is 11 residues. CDR3 region: CASSLGYGYTF. The CDR3 region has the DNA TGTGCCAGCAGTCTCGGCTATGGCTACACCTTC.

A remark on this clone: Other DNA sequences within the sample encode an identical CDR3. The chain recombines TRBV27 with TRBJ1-1; D perhaps matches TRBD1 (5 bases). V lost 5 bases, J lost 1 base, and 8 bases lay in between. The CDR3 has 13 amino acids. Germline-derived CDR1 and CDR2 are MNHEY and SMNVEV (reference sequence). CDR3 bases: TGTGCCAGCAGTGCAGGACAGAACACTGAAGCTTTCTTT. Encoded protein: CASSAGQNTEAFF.

V gene TRBV7-3 combines with J gene TRBJ1-6, with D possibly being TRBD1 (6 bases). The CDR3 runs to 13 residues. CDR1 is SGHTA, CDR2 FQGTGA, per germline. Trimming took off 5 bases at V and 7 bases at J, with 9 bases between the two ends. CDR3 amino acids: CASSLQGNSPLHF. CDR3 DNA sequence: TGTGCCAGCAGCCTACAGGGAAATTCACCCCTCCACTTT.

V is TRBV19 and J is TRBJ2-7; 9 nucleotides line up with TRBD1. CDR1 is LNHDA, CDR2 SQIVND, per germline (reference sequence). The CDR3 loop spans 14 amino acids. The V gene end was trimmed by 6 bases and the J gene end by 4 bases; junction bases not matched to a gene: 7. For the CDR3, the DNA is TGTGCCAGTAGCTACCCGGGACAGGGTTACGAGCAGTACTTC. Translated, it gives CASSYPGQGYEQYF.

The chain combines TRBV5-1 with TRBJ1-5; a possible D gene is TRBD1 (5 bases). CDR1 is SGHRS and CDR2 is YFSETQ in the germline V gene. V shed 4 bases and J shed 2 bases, with 13 bases lying between them. The CDR3 spans 15 residues. CDR3: CASSKGERGNQPQHF. In DNA, the CDR3 is TGCGCCAGCAGCAAAGGGGAGCGGGGCAATCAGCCCCAGCATTTT.

The CDR3 protein is CASSTPTSGGVYNEQFF. CDR3 nucleotides: TGTGCCAGCAGCACTCCGACTAGCGGGGGGGTATACAATGAGCAGTTCTTC. V and J are TRBV5-4 and TRBJ2-1; TRBD2 matches at 14 bases. V shed 4 bases and J 4 bases; nucleotides not matched to a gene: 7. Germline CDR1 SGHNT, CDR2 YYREEE (reference sequence). This CDR3 has 17 residues. Complete variable domain (other parts from reference TRBV5-4 and TRBJ2-1): ETGVTQSPTHLIKTRGQQVTLRCSSQSGHNTVSWYQQALGQGPQFIFQYYREEENGRGNFPPRFSGLQFPNYSSELNVNALELDDSALYLCASSTPTSGGVYNEQFFGPGTRLTVL.

The J gene is TRBJ1-1, the V gene TRBV4-1; possibly TRBD1 for D (6 bases). Germline CDR1 MGHRA, CDR2 YSYEKL. Trimming took off 6 bases at V and 4 bases at J, with 21 bases between the two ends. This CDR3 spans 16 amino acids. The CDR3 DNA is TGCGCCAGCAGTCAAACGTTGGGGGCACGGGGCACTGAAGCTTTCTTT. This encodes CASSQTLGARGTEAFF.